The 14 T cell receptor beta chains below were found in one sample sequenced in a study of patients and donors after allogeneic stem cell transplantation. Each CDR3 protein gets one entry after TCRdb re-called the RT-PCR reads with MiXCR. The data show roughly 8,000 distinct CDR3 sequences, about 9.9% seen once. What was sequenced was blood, either unsorted or a sorted T cell fraction (not recorded which). The receptors stem from a human donor who was either an allogeneic HSCT recipient or a stem cell or donor lymphocyte infusion donor (not recorded which). It is not recorded whose cells these are; they may come from a transplant donor.

The table lists this clonotype with many counts. This chain joins TRBV11-2 and TRBJ2-1; TRBD2 aligns across 9 bases. From germline, CDR1 is SGHAT and CDR2 FQNNGV. J lost 3 bases, V lost 5 bases, and 8 bases had no gene match. The CDR3 consists of 16 residues. CDR3 region: CASSPPPSGDYNEQFF. CDR3 in DNA: TGTGCCAGCAGCCCACCCCCTAGCGGGGACTACAATGAGCAGTTCTTC.

This clonotype was detected many times. V is TRBV2 and J is TRBJ2-2; D ambiguous. The V and J ends lost 4 bases and 1 base respectively, with 10 bases between them. In germline, CDR1 is SNHLY, CDR2 FYNNEI. CDR3 length: 15 amino acids. CDR3 protein: CASSVQQRNTGELFF. CDR3 DNA: TGTGCCAGCAGTGTTCAACAGAGGAACACCGGGGAGCTGTTTTTT.

V usage is TRBV2 and J usage is TRBJ1-1, with TRBD1 as a possible D gene (5 bases). V shed 4 bases and J shed 6 bases, with 15 bases lying between them. Germline CDR1 is SNHLY and CDR2 is FYNNEI. CDR3 length equals 14 residues. The CDR3 sequence: CASSGRQGLAEAFF. CDR3 coding DNA: TGTGCCAGCAGTGGCCGTCAGGGTCTGGCTGAAGCTTTCTTT.

This clonotype was counted many times. The CDR3 reads CSAKYNEQFF. In DNA, the CDR3 is TGCAGTGCTAAATACAATGAGCAGTTCTTC. V gene TRBV20-1 combines with J gene TRBJ2-1; D unresolved. Trimming took 4 bases from V and 4 from J, leaving 2 bases between them. This CDR3 is built from 10 residues. Germline assignment: CDR1 DFQATT and CDR2 SNEGSKA (reference sequence).

A few counts support this clonotype. V usage is TRBV5-4 and J usage is TRBJ1-2; D possibly corresponds to TRBD1 (6 bases). V lost 4 bases to trimming and J lost 1 base, with 14 bases between them. The CDR3 totals 15 residues. In germline, CDR1 is SGHNT, CDR2 YYREEE (reference sequence). CDR3 sequence reads: CASSLGQNVNYGYTF. The DNA for the CDR3 is TGTGCCAGCAGCCTCGGACAGAACGTTAACTATGGCTACACCTTC.

This clonotype was observed many times. The chain has TRBV20-1 and TRBJ1-1, with 8 bases that match TRBD1. Per germline, CDR1 DFQATT and CDR2 SNEGSKA (reference sequence). V lost 4 bases and J lost 1; bases outside the gene matches: 5. CDR3 length: 14 amino acids. The CDR3 loop reads CSAMKGQANTEAFF. DNA for the CDR3: TGCAGTGCTATGAAGGGACAGGCGAACACTGAAGCTTTCTTT.

The J gene is TRBJ1-1, the V gene TRBV20-1; TRBD1 agrees at 8 bases. The CDR3 loop spans 15 amino acids. Trimming cost V 5 bases and J 4 bases; bases outside gene matches: 12. Germline CDR1 is DFQATT and CDR2 is SNEGSKA (reference sequence). The CDR3 nucleotides are TGCAGTGCTGACACCGGGACAGGACGTGGCACTGAAGCTTTCTTT. The encoded protein is CSADTGTGRGTEAFF.

There are many counts of this clonotype. The rearrangement uses TRBV12-3 or TRBV12-4 and TRBJ1-5; TRBD1 aligns across 8 bases. The V and J ends lost 3 bases and 1 base, in that order; junction bases with no gene match: 5. CDR3 length: 16 residues. The CDR3 DNA follows: TGTGCCAGCAGTTTCCGGGGACAGGAAAGCAATCAGCCCCAGCATTTT. Translation gives CASSFRGQESNQPQHF.

The sample holds many counts of this clonotype. This sequence joins TRBV3-1 and TRBJ2-4; 7 nucleotides align to TRBD2. Germline loops: CDR1 LGHDT, CDR2 YNNKEL (reference sequence). V lost 0 bases, J lost 0 bases, and 5 bases stayed unmatched. This CDR3 is built from 17 residues. The CDR3 coding sequence is TGTGCCAGCAGCCAAGATTGGGGAGGGATAGCCAAAAACATTCAGTACTTC. As protein: CASSQDWGGIAKNIQYF.

This clonotype turned up a few times. The V call is TRBV6-5, the J call TRBJ2-7, with D possibly TRBD2 on 5 matching bases. The CDR3 has 13 residues. The germline V gene has CDR1 MNHEY and CDR2 SVGAGI. Trimming left V 6 bases short and J 2 bases short, with 11 bases between. The CDR3 DNA sequence: TGTGCCAGCAGCGCAGACGGGACCTACGAGCAGTACTTC. Translating it yields CASSADGTYEQYF.

This clonotype was seen only a few times. J is TRBJ2-5 and V is TRBV3-1, with TRBD2 as a possible D gene (7 bases). V dropped 4 bases and J dropped 2 bases, with 14 bases sitting between them. Germline CDR1 reads LGHDT; CDR2 reads YNNKEL (reference sequence). This CDR3 has 15 residues. CDR3 protein: CASSRRGAEQETQYF. For the CDR3, the DNA is TGTGCCAGCAGCCGACGGGGGGCCGAACAAGAGACCCAGTACTTC.

This clonotype was picked up a small number of times. The genes are TRBV3-2 and TRBJ2-2; the DNA was not used to check the table's D call, TRBD2. TRBV3-2 is flagged as a pseudogene. The CDR3 is 16 residues long. The CDR3 nucleotides read TGTGCCAGCAGGAGATCCGGGACTAGCCACCCCGGGGAGCTGTTTTTT. This translates into CASRRSGTSHPGELFF.

This clonotype is termed medium-sized (0.01 to 0.1%). This rearrangement joins TRBV24-1 to TRBJ2-3; no firm D call. V shed 3 bases and J shed 1 base, with 10 bases lying between them. From germline, CDR1 is KGHDR and CDR2 SFDVKD. This CDR3 contains 15 residues. The CDR3 nucleotides are TGTGCCACCAGTGATCCGGGCCGGGGCACAGATACGCAGTATTTT. Protein product: CATSDPGRGTDTQYF.

This chain uses TRBV19 with TRBJ2-1, with D hard to call. The CDR3 runs 13 residues. Trimming removed 3 bases from V and 9 bases from J, with 12 bases in between. Germline-derived CDR1 and CDR2 are LNHDA and SQIVND (reference sequence). CDR3 sequence reads: CASSILLEGEQFF. The CDR3 DNA follows: TGTGCCAGTAGTATCCTGCTAGAAGGTGAGCAGTTCTTC.